The 28 T cell receptor beta chains in this list originate from one sample, sequenced in a study of CD8 T cells in ankylosing spondylitis. Study results and caveats: A TCR beta motif of several highly homologous variants seemed to mark ankylosing spondylitis blood.

For these TCRs, the target antigens are not known. TCRdb fed the 5' RACE reads into MiXCR, producing one record per CDR3 protein. The data contain more than 500,000 distinct CDR3 sequences, about 5.4% of them seen just once; the ten biggest clones take up under 4.5%. Sequenced: blood, either unsorted or a sorted T cell fraction (not recorded which). The receptors come from a male donor with ankylosing spondylitis.

This chain links TRBV20-1 with TRBJ2-3, with TRBD2 identical over 10 bases. This CDR3 comprises 14 residues. V was pared by 6 bases and J by 4 bases, with 7 bases of the junction left unmatched. Looked up from germline, CDR1 is DFQATT and CDR2 is SNEGSKA (reference sequence). The CDR3 is CSAQLTSGADTQYF. The CDR3 DNA sequence: TGCAGTGCCCAACTTACTAGCGGGGCAGATACGCAGTATTTT.

Many counts were recorded for this clonotype. The chain couples TRBV4-1 to TRBJ2-7; TRBD1 aligns across 8 bases. The ends lost 3 bases at V and 3 bases at J; junction bases unmatched: 7. Germline V gives CDR1 MGHRA, CDR2 YSYEKL. The CDR3 has 15 amino acids. CDR3 residues: CASSHTGTGNYEQYF. As DNA, the CDR3 is TGCGCCAGCAGCCACACCGGGACAGGCAACTACGAGCAGTACTTC.

This clonotype was counted ten times or more. The chain uses TRBV20-1 and TRBJ1-1; D may be TRBD1 (5 bases). Trimming took off 5 bases at V and 3 bases at J, with 13 bases between the two ends. CDR1 DFQATT and CDR2 SNEGSKA come from the germline V gene (reference sequence). The CDR3 covers 13 residues. The CDR3 DNA follows: TGCAGTGCTGCCTTGGGGGGGGACACTGAAGCTTTCTTT. This codes for CSAALGGDTEAFF.

This clonotype was recorded a few times. The chain joins TRBV6-5 to TRBJ2-7, with D tentatively TRBD1 or TRBD2 (5 bases each). This CDR3 is 16 amino acids long. Germline V CDR1 and CDR2: MNHEY, SVGAGI. Trimming pared 4 bases from V and 8 bases from J, leaving 24 bases between. The CDR3 DNA sequence: TGTGCCAGCAGTTCCCCCTCCGGGACGGTGTCCTCCAAGCAGTACTTC. Translated: CASSSPSGTVSSKQYF.

In its sample, this clonotype was seen many times. The chain recombines TRBV15 with TRBJ1-1; possibly TRBD1 for D (5 bases). The germline V gene has CDR1 LNHNV and CDR2 YYDKDF (reference sequence). The CDR3 loop spans 14 amino acids. Trimming removed 5 bases from V and 5 bases from J, with 15 bases in between. The CDR3 region is CATSPAGLGTEAFF. The CDR3 DNA reads TGTGCCACCAGCCCGGCAGGGTTAGGGACTGAAGCTTTCTTT. Full variable domain (rest looked up from reference TRBV15 and TRBJ1-1): DAMVIQNPRYQVTQFGKPVTLSCSQTLNHNVMYWYQQKSSQAPKLLFHYYDKDFNNEADTPDNFQSRRPNTSFCFLDIRSPGLGDTAMYLCATSPAGLGTEAFFGQGTRLTVV.

This clonotype was recorded many times. CDR3 sequence (DNA): TGTGCCAGCAGCCAAAGCAGGGGGCAGGGGCAGTACTTC. This encodes CASSQSRGQGQYF. The V call is TRBV7-9, the J call TRBJ2-7; 8 bases match TRBD1. V lost 5 bases, J lost 9 bases, and 9 bases stayed unmatched. The CDR3 spans 13 residues. CDR1 SEHNR and CDR2 FQNEAQ come from the germline V gene (reference sequence).

This clonotype was picked up many times. The chain employs TRBV5-1 and TRBJ1-1; D unclear. V lost 0 bases to trimming and J lost 11 bases, with 14 bases between them. CDR1 is SGHRS and CDR2 is YFSETQ in the germline V gene. The CDR3 consists of 13 residues. The CDR3 loop is CASSLGLDVDAFF. Written as DNA, the CDR3 is TGCGCCAGCAGCTTGGGACTGGACGTTGACGCTTTCTTT.

This clonotype was counted ten times or more. The chain recombines TRBV7-2 with TRBJ1-2, with D uncertain. The CDR3 sequence is 14 residues long. Trimming cost V 5 bases and J 4 bases, with 14 bases left between them. Looked up from germline, CDR1 is SGHTA and CDR2 is FQGNSA. This CDR3 reads CASSNDGGSYGYTF. The CDR3 bases are TGTGCCAGCAGCAACGACGGAGGATCCTATGGCTACACCTTC.

The chain carries TRBV27 and TRBJ1-5, with D hard to call. Germline-derived CDR1 and CDR2 are MNHEY and SMNVEV (reference sequence). The CDR3 runs 15 residues. The V end was cut by 3 bases, the J end by 7 bases, with 16 bases between. CDR3 DNA sequence: TGTGCCAGCAGTTTGGTCAAGGGTCCATGGCAGCCCCAGCATTTT. Its protein is CASSLVKGPWQPQHF.

At least ten counts were recorded for this clonotype. J is TRBJ2-1 and V is TRBV29-1, with a weak D call TRBD2 (5 bases). Germline loops: CDR1 SQVTM, CDR2 ANQGSEA. V was pared by 2 bases and J by 6 bases, with 11 bases between. The CDR3 covers 13 residues. The CDR3 is CSVESLAGNEQFF. The CDR3 nucleotides are TGCAGCGTTGAATCCCTAGCTGGCAATGAGCAGTTCTTC.

This clonotype was seen ten or more times. V is TRBV7-9 and J is TRBJ1-2; D may be TRBD1 (6 bases). This CDR3 spans 16 amino acids. V lost 1 base, J lost 6 bases, and 18 bases lay in between. Germline V gene data show CDR1 as SEHNR and CDR2 as FQNEAQ (reference sequence). As DNA, the CDR3 is TGTGCCAGCAGCTTAGTGGTGGAGAGGGGGTTCCATGGCTACACCTTC. It yields the protein CASSLVVERGFHGYTF.

The sample holds many counts of this clonotype. The chain uses TRBV7-2 and TRBJ2-1; D may be TRBD1 (6 bases). The V end was cut by 3 bases, the J end by 0 bases, with 18 bases between. Germline V gives CDR1 SGHTA, CDR2 FQGNSA. This CDR3 has 18 residues. The CDR3 DNA is TGTGCCAGCAGCTTTAGGCTCAGGGGTAGGAGCTCCTACAATGAGCAGTTCTTC. Translated: CASSFRLRGRSSYNEQFF.

This clonotype came up many times. J is TRBJ2-5 and V is TRBV12-3 or TRBV12-4; 7 positions agree with TRBD2. V dropped 5 bases and J dropped 1; count of bases not matched to a gene: 4. This CDR3 region has 14 residues. CDR3: CASSARGGQETQYF. The CDR3 DNA is TGTGCCAGCAGTGCCCGCGGGGGCCAAGAGACCCAGTACTTC.

This clonotype was seen more than once but under ten times. This chain connects TRBV20-1 to TRBJ2-1, with 13 positions matching TRBD2. Germline assignment: CDR1 DFQATT and CDR2 SNEGSKA (reference sequence). J gave up 8 bases and V 5 bases, and 15 bases lay outside the gene matches. The CDR3 is 17 residues long. CDR3 in DNA: TGCAGTGCTTCCGACAGGGACTGGACTAGCGGGAGTTATGAGCAGTTCTTC. This encodes CSASDRDWTSGSYEQFF.

This clonotype was recorded at least ten times. The rearrangement joins TRBV14 to TRBJ2-4, with 13 bases fitting TRBD2. CDR3 length equals 19 residues. Germline lookup yields CDR1 SGHDN and CDR2 FVKESK. The V and J ends lost 4 bases and 0 bases, in that order; junction bases with no gene match: 9. CDR3 region: CASSPGLAGAALAKNIQYF. The CDR3 region has the DNA TGTGCCAGCAGCCCCGGACTAGCGGGGGCCGCACTAGCCAAAAACATTCAGTACTTC.

The chain couples TRBV4-1 to TRBJ2-6, with D unclear. CDR3 length: 15 amino acids. The V end was cut by 2 bases, the J end by 1 base, with 6 bases between. CDR1 is MGHRA and CDR2 is YSYEKL in the germline V gene. In DNA, the CDR3 is TGCGCCAGCAGCCAAATCAGATCTGGGGCCAACGTCCTGACTTTC. Protein sequence: CASSQIRSGANVLTF.

This clonotype has just a few counts. The rearrangement links TRBV28 to TRBJ1-6; D uncertain. The V end lost 6 bases, the J end lost 14 bases, and 14 bases lay between the germline ends. CDR3 size: 12 residues. Germline CDR1 MDHEN, CDR2 SYDVKM. CDR3 sequence (DNA): TGTGCCAGCAGGAAGGACGGCGGAGCCCTCCACTTT. This codes for CASRKDGGALHF.

In this sample, this clonotype turned up many times. The V call is TRBV7-9, the J call TRBJ2-7, with TRBD1 matching over 7 bases. The CDR3 totals 15 residues. V lost 4 bases to trimming and J lost 2 bases; unmatched junction nucleotides: 8. Germline CDR1 and CDR2: SEHNR and FQNEAQ (reference sequence). The CDR3 DNA sequence: TGTGCCAGCAGCTCCCCTGCGACAGGGCCCTACGAGCAGTACTTC. Its protein is CASSSPATGPYEQYF.

This clonotype has at least ten counts. The chain is built from TRBV5-1 and TRBJ2-3, with D uncertain. This CDR3 has 14 amino acids. With 0 bases removed from V and 0 bases from J, the gap between germline ends came to 5 bases. CDR1 SGHRS and CDR2 YFSETQ come from the germline V gene. The CDR3 region has the DNA TGCGCCAGCAGCTTGGAACTCAGCACAGATACGCAGTATTTT. Its protein product is CASSLELSTDTQYF.

This clonotype was counted many times. This chain connects TRBV3-1 to TRBJ1-1; D gene ambiguous. Per the germline V gene, CDR1 is LGHDT and CDR2 is YNNKEL (reference sequence). V was cut by 7 bases and J by 4 bases, with 19 bases left in between. The CDR3 covers 15 residues. The CDR3 sequence: CASTPRPQWGTEAFF. The CDR3 region has the DNA TGTGCCAGCACCCCAAGGCCACAGTGGGGCACTGAAGCTTTCTTT.

This clonotype has only a few counts. The genes are TRBV19 and TRBJ2-5; maybe TRBD1 (5 bases). The germline V and J ends were trimmed by 7 bases and 5 bases, with 14 bases remaining between them. Germline lookup yields CDR1 LNHDA and CDR2 SQIVND (reference sequence). This CDR3 comprises 13 residues. The CDR3 DNA is TGTGCCAGTAAGGGCAGGGTGATGGAGACCCAGTACTTC. Translating it yields CASKGRVMETQYF.

This clonotype came up many times. The CDR3 loop reads CASISGGSGAYNEQFF. The CDR3, as DNA: TGTGCCAGCATCTCTGGGGGCAGCGGGGCCTACAATGAGCAGTTCTTC. This rearrangement joins TRBV12-3 or TRBV12-4 to TRBJ2-1; possibly TRBD2 for D (7 bases). V was shortened by 7 bases and J by 2 bases, with 18 bases between the two germline ends. This CDR3 has 16 residues.

This clonotype has a count of ten or more. The rearrangement links TRBV18 to TRBJ1-4; 7 nucleotides line up with TRBD1. The V gene's germline CDR1 is KGHSH and CDR2 LQKENI. Trimming took 5 bases from V and 8 from J; bases not matched to a gene: 5. This CDR3 comprises 13 residues. DNA of the CDR3: TGTGCCAGCTCAATGGGACAGACCGAAAAACTGTTTTTT. It translates to CASSMGQTEKLFF.

Ten or more counts support this clonotype. The chain has TRBV7-2 and TRBJ1-2; D is unresolved. The CDR3 runs to 14 residues. V was clipped by 4 bases and J by 5 bases, with 14 bases between them. Germline lookup yields CDR1 SGHTA and CDR2 FQGNSA. The CDR3: CASSSIGPSYGYTF. The CDR3 DNA sequence: TGTGCCAGCAGCTCGATTGGGCCCAGTTATGGCTACACCTTC. The whole variable domain, filled in from reference TRBV7-2 and TRBJ1-2, reads GAGVSQSPSNKVTEKGKDVELRCDPISGHTALYWYRQSLGQGLEFLIYFQGNSAPDKSGLPSDRFSAERTGGSVSTLTIQRTQQEDSAVYLCASSSIGPSYGYTFGSGTRLTVV.

This clonotype was seen repeatedly, ten times or more. The chain links TRBV25-1 to TRBJ2-7; TRBD1 agrees at 9 bases. This CDR3 spans 15 amino acids. J lost 5 bases, V lost 3 bases, and 8 bases had no gene match. Germline V CDR1 and CDR2: MGHDK, SYGVNS. Here the CDR3 reads CASSEGQGSRHEQYF. CDR3 nucleotides: TGTGCCAGCAGTGAGGGACAGGGTAGCCGCCACGAGCAGTACTTC.

This clonotype was seen a handful of times. The rearrangement joins TRBV25-1 to TRBJ1-1; 10 nucleotides agree with TRBD1. With 1 base clipped from V and 6 bases from J, the junction kept 5 bases outside the gene matches. Germline V gives CDR1 MGHDK, CDR2 SYGVNS. CDR3 length: 15 amino acids. The CDR3 loop is CASSESGTGAPEAFF. CDR3 sequence (DNA): TGTGCCAGCAGTGAATCGGGGACAGGGGCCCCTGAAGCTTTCTTT.

The rearrangement joins TRBV30 to TRBJ2-7, with D possibly being TRBD1 (6 bases). The CDR3 totals 14 residues. V lost 4 bases and J lost 2, with 15 bases in between. Per the germline V gene, CDR1 is GTSNPN and CDR2 is SVGIG (reference sequence). The CDR3 coding sequence is TGTGCCTGGACAGGGGCTACTTGGACCTACGAGCAGTACTTC. This gives the protein CAWTGATWTYEQYF.

To note about this clonotype: It may be a read error: a sequence one base away is much more abundant. This chain uses TRBV6-2 or TRBV6-3 with TRBJ2-7; 9 bases fit TRBD1. CDR1 and CDR2 (germline): MNHEY, SVGEGT. V shed 5 bases and J 8 bases; nucleotides not matched to a gene: 13. CDR3 length: 15 amino acids. The CDR3 spells CASSPSGTGFDKQYF. In DNA form, the CDR3 reads TGTGCCAGCAGTCCGAGCGGGACAGGGTTTGACAAGCAGTACTTC.